The T cell receptor beta chain described here comes from a study of T cell changes during pregnancy in multiple sclerosis. V lost 1 base and J lost 4, with 8 bases in between. The CDR3 contains 15 residues. From germline, CDR1 is SGHTA and CDR2 FQGNSA. Generated by immunoSEQ multiplex PCR, the TCRdb table keeps only in-frame clones and is missing some. This table has some 60,000 clones, 85% to 90% appearing once. Sequenced input: peripheral blood from another person, used as feeder cells. This sequence originates from a human donor whose cells served as feeder cells for cultures in a pregnancy study. The rearrangement uses TRBV7-2 and TRBJ1-6, with D tentatively TRBD1 (6 bases). The CDR3 loop is CASSLVTGYNSPLHF. The CDR3 coding sequence is TGTGCCAGCAGCTTAGTGACAGGTTATAATTCACCCCTCCACTTT.